These 20 T cell receptor beta chains originate from one sample sequenced in a study of cytomegalovirus exposure and HLA in healthy donors. This PCR relied on a set of 60 Vbeta primers and 13 Jbeta primers. Produced via immunoSEQ multiplex PCR; TCRdb's table is partial and in-frame only. This table holds 100,000 to 150,000 clones, about 74% found once. Sequencing was carried out using PBMCs. These receptor sequences come from a woman in her forties or fifties in good health and CMV-seropositive.

The chain has TRBV6-5 and TRBJ1-2; D is possibly TRBD1 (6 bases). Germline V lookup: CDR1 MNHEY, CDR2 SVGAGI. The CDR3 contains 14 residues. V was cut by 2 bases and J by 7 bases, with 14 bases left in between. DNA for the CDR3: TGTGCCAGCAGTTACGGGCGGGGGGCGGGTGGCTACACCTTC. Translated, it gives CASSYGRGAGGYTF.

This clone was detected only a few times. The rearrangement uses TRBV5-1 and TRBJ1-4; possibly TRBD1 for D (6 bases). The CDR3 runs 14 residues. CDR1 SGHRS and CDR2 YFSETQ come from the germline V gene. Trimming pared 6 bases from V and 2 bases from J, leaving 11 bases between. The CDR3, as DNA: TGCGCCAGCAAGGGGGGGGTCACTAATGAAAAACTGTTTTTT. It encodes CASKGGVTNEKLFF.

The V call is TRBV5-1, the J call TRBJ1-2, with a weak D call TRBD1 (5 bases). Germline V gene data show CDR1 as SGHRS and CDR2 as YFSETQ. The CDR3 has 14 residues. V was clipped by 3 bases and J by 8 bases, with 17 bases between them. The CDR3 bases are TGCGCCAGCAGCTCGCAGCCTCAGACAGAGGGCTACACCTTC. It encodes CASSSQPQTEGYTF.

The count of this clone is one. The chain employs TRBV5-1 and TRBJ1-5, with D maybe TRBD1 (5 bases). CDR1 is SGHRS and CDR2 is YFSETQ in the germline V gene. Trimming pared 2 bases from V and 6 bases from J, leaving 18 bases between. The CDR3 has 16 residues. The CDR3 DNA is TGCGCCAGCAGCTTAGGGGATGTGGGTCCCAGTCAGCCCCAGCATTTT. It specifies CASSLGDVGPSQPQHF.

This clone was detected once. V is TRBV5-4 and J is TRBJ2-3; TRBD2 is a possible D gene (6 bases). CDR3 length: 17 amino acids. Between the trimmed V and J ends, which lost 0 bases and 0 bases, there was a span of 14 bases. CDR1 and CDR2 from the germline V gene are SGHNT and YYREEE (reference sequence). Here the CDR3 reads CASSLGVLAASTDTQYF. CDR3 coding DNA: TGTGCCAGCAGCTTGGGAGTTTTAGCGGCGAGCACAGATACGCAGTATTTT.

This clone was observed a handful of times. The J gene is TRBJ2-5, the V gene TRBV9; 12 bases are shared with TRBD2. This CDR3 is 16 amino acids long. V shed 0 bases and J 2 bases; nucleotides not matched to a gene: 2. Germline assignment: CDR1 SGDLS and CDR2 YYNGEE. The CDR3 region has the DNA TGTGCCAGCAGCGTAGGGACTAGCGGGACTCAAGAGACCCAGTACTTC. Translated, it gives CASSVGTSGTQETQYF.

This clone counts as medium-sized (0.01 to 0.1%). The V call is TRBV5-5, the J call TRBJ1-5, with D hard to call. This CDR3 is built from 13 residues. Germline assignment: CDR1 SGHKS and CDR2 YYEKEE (reference sequence). The ends were cut back, 4 bases at V and 1 base at J, with 6 bases in the middle. Here the CDR3 reads CASSQTSNQPQHF. The CDR3 DNA sequence: TGTGCCAGCAGCCAGACAAGCAATCAGCCCCAGCATTTT.

This chain joins TRBV14 and TRBJ2-1; 9 nucleotides agree with TRBD1. Per germline, CDR1 SGHDN and CDR2 FVKESK. This CDR3 comprises 17 residues. V was clipped by 4 bases and J by 8 bases; unmatched bases: 15. CDR3 in DNA: TGTGCCAGCAGCCCGATCCTTCGGGACAGGGCCATCGATGAGCAGTTCTTC. Protein sequence: CASSPILRDRAIDEQFF.

This clone has just one count. The V gene is TRBV19, the J gene TRBJ2-5, with TRBD2 matching over 7 bases. V shed 4 bases and J 5 bases; nucleotides not matched to a gene: 7. The length of the CDR3 is 14 residues. Germline assignment: CDR1 LNHDA and CDR2 SQIVND (reference sequence). CDR3 region: CASSKGRVAETQYF. CDR3 in DNA: TGTGCCAGTAGTAAGGGGAGGGTGGCCGAGACCCAGTACTTC.

The chain employs TRBV5-1 and TRBJ1-1, with 9 bases aligning to TRBD1. Germline loops: CDR1 SGHRS, CDR2 YFSETQ. The CDR3 loop spans 14 amino acids. Trimming removed 5 bases from V and 6 bases from J; junction bases left unmatched: 8. The CDR3 protein is CASRRTGDAAEAFF. The CDR3 nucleotides are TGCGCCAGCAGGCGGACAGGGGATGCGGCTGAAGCTTTCTTT. Using reference TRBV5-1 and TRBJ1-1 for the parts outside the CDR3, the full variable domain is KAGVTQTPRYLIKTRGQQVTLSCSPISGHRSVSWYQQTPGQGLQFLFEYFSETQRNKGNFPGRFSGRQFSNSRSEMNVSTLELGDSALYLCASRRTGDAAEAFFGQGTRLTVV.

The genes are TRBV7-3 and TRBJ2-5, with D tentatively TRBD2 (6 bases). Trimming took 5 bases from V and 4 from J, leaving 11 bases between them. Germline-derived CDR1 and CDR2 are SGHTA and FQGTGA. The CDR3 sequence is 13 residues long. The CDR3 region is CASSARDLETQYF. CDR3 bases: TGTGCCAGCAGCGCCCGGGACTTAGAGACCCAGTACTTC.

The chain recombines TRBV2 with TRBJ2-3, with D perhaps TRBD2 (5 bases). Germline V gene data show CDR1 as SNHLY and CDR2 as FYNNEI. This CDR3 is 14 amino acids long. The ends were cut back, 7 bases at V and 2 bases at J, with 13 bases in the middle. In DNA form, the CDR3 reads TGTGCCAGCATGAGAAGTAGCGTCACAGATACGCAGTATTTT. Its translation: CASMRSSVTDTQYF.

By its share, this clone is medium-sized (0.01 to 0.1%). The chain joins TRBV7-3 to TRBJ1-1; 9 bases agree with TRBD1. The CDR3 contains 12 residues. CDR1 SGHTA and CDR2 FQGTGA come from the germline V gene. Trimming at V came to 5 bases and at J to 10 bases, leaving 5 bases not matched to a gene. The CDR3 loop is CASSAGTGRAFF. The CDR3 DNA sequence: TGTGCCAGCAGCGCCGGGACAGGGCGAGCTTTCTTT.

The chain has TRBV11-2 and TRBJ2-5; 7 nucleotides align to TRBD1. With 1 base clipped from V and 6 bases from J, the junction kept 5 bases outside the gene matches. The CDR3 covers 14 residues. Germline lookup yields CDR1 SGHAT and CDR2 FQNNGV. This CDR3 is CASSLGQGTQTQYF. In DNA, the CDR3 is TGTGCCAGCAGCTTAGGACAGGGTACGCAGACCCAGTACTTC.

The rearrangement uses TRBV6-6 and TRBJ1-4; D may be TRBD1 (5 bases). CDR3 size: 15 residues. Trimming removed 3 bases at V and 6 bases at J, with 14 bases between. In germline, CDR1 is MNHNY, CDR2 SVGAGI (reference sequence). CDR3 DNA: TGTGCCAGCAGTTATTTAGGGGCGGGGGATGAAAAACTGTTTTTT. The encoded protein is CASSYLGAGDEKLFF.

The V and J genes are TRBV7-9 and TRBJ1-4, with 8 positions matching TRBD1. Germline V gives CDR1 SEHNR, CDR2 FQNEAQ (reference sequence). There are 14 residues in the CDR3. Trimming took 4 bases from V and 5 from J; bases not matched to a gene: 3. This CDR3 reads CASSSGQGNEKLFF. For the CDR3, the DNA is TGTGCCAGCAGCTCAGGACAGGGCAATGAAAAACTGTTTTTT.

V is TRBV5-4 and J is TRBJ2-2; D remains ambiguous. The germline V gene encodes CDR1 SGHNT and CDR2 YYREEE (reference sequence). The CDR3 is 14 residues long. V lost 2 bases to trimming and J lost 3 bases, with 8 bases between them. The CDR3 protein is CASSLYQDTGELFF. The CDR3 DNA reads as TGTGCCAGCAGCTTATATCAGGACACCGGGGAGCTGTTTTTT.

The V gene is TRBV7-8, the J gene TRBJ1-2; unclear D gene. This CDR3 has 14 residues. Trimming stripped 7 bases from V and 6 bases from J, with 18 bases between. The germline CDR1 and CDR2 sequences are SGHVS and FQNEAQ. CDR3 residues: CASINPGSNNGYTF. The CDR3 nucleotides read TGTGCCAGCATCAACCCGGGGTCGAATAATGGCTACACCTTC.

CDR3 region: CASSQGSGQGKFVSPLHF. The CDR3 bases are TGCGCCAGCAGCCAAGGTAGCGGACAGGGAAAATTTGTTTCACCCCTCCACTTT. The chain links TRBV4-1 to TRBJ1-6; TRBD1 matches 8 bases. CDR1 is MGHRA and CDR2 is YSYEKL in the germline V gene. There are 18 residues in the CDR3. V trimming: 1 base; J trimming: 9 bases; junction bases outside the gene matches: 14.

The rearrangement uses TRBV9 and TRBJ2-3, with 9 bases fitting TRBD2. Per the germline V gene, CDR1 is SGDLS and CDR2 is YYNGEE. The CDR3 extends over 18 amino acids. With 0 bases clipped from V and 2 bases from J, the junction kept 10 bases outside the gene matches. The DNA of the CDR3 is TGTGCCAGCAGCGTAGCTACTGAGCGGGGGGCAATCACAGATACGCAGTATTTT. Translation gives CASSVATERGAITDTQYF.